A single sample gave rise to the 15 T cell receptor beta chains below, sequenced in a study of T cells in Graves' hyperthyroidism and ophthalmopathy. RNA transcripts gave rise to amplified TCR beta CDR3 regions. The HTBI set primed first-round TCR CDR3 RT-PCR. TCRdb independently ran MiXCR on the multiplex PCR reads; one entry per CDR3 protein. The sample shows about 400,000 distinct CDR3 sequences, about 15% of them seen only once. The sample consisted of blood. The receptor source for this set is a woman aged 18-29 years with Graves' hyperthyroidism.

The chain combines TRBV19 with TRBJ2-3; 8 bases align to TRBD2. The CDR3 contains 16 residues. The germline CDR1 and CDR2 sequences are LNHDA and SQIVND (reference sequence). The V and J ends lost 3 bases and 1 base, in that order; junction bases with no gene match: 6. CDR3 nucleotide sequence: TGTGCCAGTAGTATGGGGCCTAGCGGGCGCACAGATACGCAGTATTTT. It translates to CASSMGPSGRTDTQYF.

This clonotype turned up a few times. V is TRBV6-6 and J is TRBJ2-1; 8 nucleotides align to TRBD2. The V segment lost 0 bases and the J segment 6 bases; nucleotides outside the gene matches: 4. Germline V gives CDR1 MNHNY, CDR2 SVGAGI (reference sequence). The CDR3 spans 15 residues. The DNA for the CDR3 is TGTGCCAGCAGTTACTCAAGCGGGAGTGGCAATGAGCAGTTCTTC. It codes for CASSYSSGSGNEQFF.

This clonotype was seen at least ten times. The V gene is TRBV11-2, the J gene TRBJ2-7; D unclear. CDR1 and CDR2 (germline): SGHAT, FQNNGV. Trimming cost V 4 bases and J 5 bases, with 15 bases left between them. The CDR3 has 14 amino acids. CDR3 in amino acids: CASSWTSVANEQYF. In DNA form, the CDR3 reads TGTGCCAGCAGCTGGACGTCAGTGGCTAACGAGCAGTACTTC.

This clonotype was counted a few times. The V call is TRBV6-1, the J call TRBJ2-3; 10 positions agree with TRBD2. J gave up 1 base and V 3 bases, and 16 bases lay outside the gene matches. This CDR3 region has 20 residues. Germline CDR1 reads MNHNS; CDR2 reads SASEGT. CDR3 coding DNA: TGTGCCAGCAGTGAGCGGCCGACTAGCGGGTCATCTTCTCGCACAGATACGCAGTATTTT. Its protein is CASSERPTSGSSSRTDTQYF.

This chain uses TRBV27 with TRBJ2-3; 7 bases map to TRBD2. Germline CDR1 is MNHEY and CDR2 is SMNVEV (reference sequence). The junction had 4 bases not matched to a gene; V was cut back by 6 bases and J by 1 base. This CDR3 is 14 amino acids long. The CDR3 DNA reads TGTGCCAGCAGGTTGGGGGGGGGCACAGATACGCAGTATTTT. It codes for CASRLGGGTDTQYF.

In its sample, this clonotype was seen many times. V and J are TRBV3-1 and TRBJ2-5, with D possibly called TRBD1 or TRBD2 (5 bases each). V was shortened by 4 bases and J by 6 bases, with 18 bases between the two germline ends. In germline, CDR1 is LGHDT, CDR2 YNNKEL (reference sequence). The CDR3 is 15 amino acids. The CDR3 bases are TGTGCCAGCAGCCGGACTCCGGGACCCGGGAAGACCCAGTACTTC. Amino acid sequence: CASSRTPGPGKTQYF.

This clonotype was seen a few times. With a much larger clone just one base away, this may be a read error. The chain links TRBV27 to TRBJ2-7, with 8 bases lining up with TRBD1. The V gene end was trimmed by 6 bases and the J gene end by 3 bases; junction bases not matched to a gene: 16. The CDR3 sequence is 17 residues long. Germline values: CDR1 MNHEY, CDR2 SMNVEV (reference sequence). CDR3 protein: CASSRTRIKTGVYEQYF. The CDR3 nucleotides read TGTGCCAGCAGCCGAACGAGGATTAAGACAGGGGTCTACGAGCAGTACTTC.

This chain joins TRBV30 and TRBJ1-1; D may be TRBD1 (5 bases). The CDR3 consists of 14 residues. V was clipped by 2 bases and J by 1 base, with 11 bases between them. Germline V gives CDR1 GTSNPN, CDR2 SVGIG (reference sequence). CDR3 in amino acids: CAWSRWGENTEAFF. CDR3 nucleotides: TGTGCCTGGAGTCGGTGGGGGGAGAACACTGAAGCTTTCTTT.

V usage is TRBV4-2 and J usage is TRBJ2-7; 10 bases are shared with TRBD1. The CDR3 length is 16 residues. Germline V gene sequence: CDR1 LGHNA, CDR2 YNFKEQ. The trim removed 4 bases at V and 7 bases at J, leaving 13 bases unmatched. CDR3 sequence reads: CASSPFEGQGLGEQYF. CDR3 bases: TGTGCCAGCAGCCCTTTTGAGGGACAGGGGTTGGGAGAGCAGTACTTC.

This clonotype was seen ten or more times. The chain is built from TRBV5-1 and TRBJ2-5, with D tentatively TRBD1 or TRBD2 (6 bases each). CDR1 is SGHRS and CDR2 is YFSETQ in the germline V gene. The CDR3 loop spans 15 amino acids. Trimming removed 0 bases from V and 5 bases from J, with 14 bases in between. The CDR3 DNA is TGCGCCAGCAGCTTGGATGGGGGGCAGGGGGAGACCCAGTACTTC. It specifies CASSLDGGQGETQYF.

The rearrangement links TRBV27 to TRBJ1-4; the match to TRBD1 covers 7 bases. CDR3 length: 13 residues. V gave up 8 bases and J gave up 8 bases; unmatched junction bases: 8. CDR1 MNHEY and CDR2 SMNVEV come from the germline V gene (reference sequence). CDR3 amino acids: CASSDREGEKLFF. CDR3 nucleotides: TGTGCCAGCTCTGACAGGGAGGGAGAAAAACTGTTTTTT.

In this sample, this clonotype turned up many times. The J gene is TRBJ1-6, the V gene TRBV25-1, with unresolved D. This CDR3 comprises 13 residues. The germline V gene encodes CDR1 MGHDK and CDR2 SYGVNS. The V gene lost 6 bases and the J gene lost 10 bases, with 13 bases spanning the gap. DNA of the CDR3: TGTGCCAGCAGACTTGCCGTCGGATCACCCCTCCACTTT. Translation: CASRLAVGSPLHF.

The chain uses TRBV15 and TRBJ2-2, with a tentative D call TRBD2 (5 bases). Germline CDR1 is LNHNV and CDR2 is YYDKDF (reference sequence). V was pared by 1 base and J by 4 bases, with 10 bases between. The CDR3 runs 15 residues. As DNA, the CDR3 is TGTGCCACCAGCAGAGGTTTGGGGAGCACCGGGGAGCTGTTTTTT. Residues: CATSRGLGSTGELFF.

With respect to this clonotype: This may arise from a read error, as a much more abundant clone is one base away. The chain recombines TRBV13 with TRBJ1-2, with TRBD1 as a possible D gene (5 bases). V gave up 5 bases and J gave up 6 bases, with 22 bases separating them. CDR1 and CDR2 from the germline V gene are PRHDT and FYEKMQ (reference sequence). The CDR3 has 16 residues. Written as DNA, the CDR3 is TGTGCCAGCAGCCAAGGTTGGGGGTCGGTATGGAATGGCTACACCTTC. It encodes CASSQGWGSVWNGYTF.

There are a few counts of this clonotype. This could be a read error, since a much larger clone is one nucleotide away. The V call is TRBV12-3 or TRBV12-4, the J call TRBJ2-1, with TRBD1 matching 7 bases. The CDR3 has 13 residues. V lost 8 bases to trimming and J lost 10 bases; unmatched junction nucleotides: 11. In DNA form, the CDR3 reads TGTGCCAGCTTTTACAGGGGCCGCGAAGAGCAGTTCTTC. Its translation is CASFYRGREEQFF.